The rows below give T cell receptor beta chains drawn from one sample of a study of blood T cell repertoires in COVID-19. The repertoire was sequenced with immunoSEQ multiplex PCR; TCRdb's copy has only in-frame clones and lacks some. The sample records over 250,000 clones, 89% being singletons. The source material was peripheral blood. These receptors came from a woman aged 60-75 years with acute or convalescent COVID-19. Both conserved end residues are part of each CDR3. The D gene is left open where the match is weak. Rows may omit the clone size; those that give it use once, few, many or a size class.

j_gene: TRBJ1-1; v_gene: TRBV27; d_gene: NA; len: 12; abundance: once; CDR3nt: TGTGCCAGCAGAGCTCTTGGAGTTGAAGCTTTCTTT; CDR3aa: CASRALGVEAFF
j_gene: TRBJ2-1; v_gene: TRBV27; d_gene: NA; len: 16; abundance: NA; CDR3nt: TGTGCCAGCAGTTTATGGGGACTCAGCATGGGTGCTGAGCAGTTCTTC; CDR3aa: CASSLWGLSMGAEQFF
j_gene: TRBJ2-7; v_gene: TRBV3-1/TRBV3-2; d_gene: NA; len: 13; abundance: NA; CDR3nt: TGTGCCAGCAGCCTTAACAGCAACTACGAGCAGTACTTC; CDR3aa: CASSLNSNYEQYF
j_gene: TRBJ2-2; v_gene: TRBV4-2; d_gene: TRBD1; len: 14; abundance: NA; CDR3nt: TGTGCCAGCAGCCAAGGGACAGGGGCCGGGGAGCTGTTTTTT; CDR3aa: CASSQGTGAGELFF
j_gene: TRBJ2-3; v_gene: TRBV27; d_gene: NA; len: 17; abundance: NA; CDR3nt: TGTGCCAGCAGTTTATCCCCCCAAAGGGGGGGTTCGAGGACGCAGTATTTT; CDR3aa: CASSLSPQRGGSRTQYF
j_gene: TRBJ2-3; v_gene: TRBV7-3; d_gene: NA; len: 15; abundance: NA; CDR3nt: TGTGCCAGCAGCCCGTCCGCGCTTAGCACAGATACGCAGTATTTT; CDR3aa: CASSPSALSTDTQYF
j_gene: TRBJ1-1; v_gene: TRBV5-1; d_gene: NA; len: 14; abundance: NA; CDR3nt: TGCGCCAGCAGCTTAGCTCTAGAAGGGGGGGCAGCTTTCTTT; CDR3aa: CASSLALEGGAAFF
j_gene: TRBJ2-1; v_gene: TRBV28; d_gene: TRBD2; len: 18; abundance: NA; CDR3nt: TGTGCCAGCAGTTTTGTACTAGCGGGGGCCCGCTCCTACAATGAGCAGTTCTTC; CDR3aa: CASSFVLAGARSYNEQFF
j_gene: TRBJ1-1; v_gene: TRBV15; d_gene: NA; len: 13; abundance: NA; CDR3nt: TGTGCCACCAGCAAAAGCGGGGCCCATGAAGCTTTCTTT; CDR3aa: CATSKSGAHEAFF
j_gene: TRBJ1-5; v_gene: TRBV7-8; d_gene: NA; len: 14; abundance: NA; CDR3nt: TGTGCCAGCAGTCTACAAAGGAGCGATCAGCCCCAGCATTTT; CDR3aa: CASSLQRSDQPQHF
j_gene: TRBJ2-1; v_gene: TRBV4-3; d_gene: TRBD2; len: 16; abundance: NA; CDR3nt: TGCGCCAGCAGCCAAGATTTGGGGGTAGCGGGGTCCCGGCAGTTCTTC; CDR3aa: CASSQDLGVAGSRQFF
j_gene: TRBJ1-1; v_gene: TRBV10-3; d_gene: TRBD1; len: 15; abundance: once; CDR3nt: TGTGCCATCAGGGGGGACAGGGGAGACGACACTGAAGCTTTCTTT; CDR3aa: CAIRGDRGDDTEAFF
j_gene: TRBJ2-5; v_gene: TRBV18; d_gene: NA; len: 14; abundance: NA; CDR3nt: TGTGCCAGCTCACCAAGGCAGGGCGAAGGGACCCAGTACTTC; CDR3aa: CASSPRQGEGTQYF
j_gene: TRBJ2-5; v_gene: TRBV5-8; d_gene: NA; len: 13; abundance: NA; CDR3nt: TGTGCCAGCAGCCGCGGCAGGGAAGAGACCCAGTACTTC; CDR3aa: CASSRGREETQYF
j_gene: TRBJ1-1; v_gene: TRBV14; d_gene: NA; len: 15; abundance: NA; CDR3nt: TGTGCCAGCAGCCATAAGAGGGTAATCCACACTGAAGCTTTCTTT; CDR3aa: CASSHKRVIHTEAFF
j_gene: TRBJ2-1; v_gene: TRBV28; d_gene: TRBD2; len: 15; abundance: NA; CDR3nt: TGTGCCAGCAGTCCGAGCGGGAGTGTCTACAATGAGCAGTTCTTC; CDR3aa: CASSPSGSVYNEQFF
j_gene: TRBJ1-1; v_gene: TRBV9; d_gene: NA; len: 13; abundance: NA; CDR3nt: TGTGCCAGCAGCGTCCTAAGCAACACTGAAGCTTTCTTT; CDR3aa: CASSVLSNTEAFF
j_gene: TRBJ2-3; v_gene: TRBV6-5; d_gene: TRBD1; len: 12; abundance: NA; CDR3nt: TGTGCCAGCAGCGACAGGGCCGATACGCAGTATTTT; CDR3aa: CASSDRADTQYF
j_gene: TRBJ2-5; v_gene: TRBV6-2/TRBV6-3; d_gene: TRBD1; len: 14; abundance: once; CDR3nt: TGTGCCAGCAGTTCCGGGACAGGTCGGGAGACCCAGTACTTC; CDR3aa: CASSSGTGRETQYF
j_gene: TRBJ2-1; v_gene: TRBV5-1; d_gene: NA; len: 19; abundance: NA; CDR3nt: TGCGCCAGCAGCTTGGAATCCAGGGGGTTAATAGCGGGGATTCCGAGGCAGTTCTTC; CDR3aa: CASSLESRGLIAGIPRQFF
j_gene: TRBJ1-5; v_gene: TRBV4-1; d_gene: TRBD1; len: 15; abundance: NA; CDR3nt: TGCGCCAGCAGCCACAGCGGGACAGGGGATCAGCCCCAGCATTTT; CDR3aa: CASSHSGTGDQPQHF
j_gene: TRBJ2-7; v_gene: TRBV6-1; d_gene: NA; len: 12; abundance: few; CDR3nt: TGTGCCAGCAGTGAGCGGGGCTACGAGCAGTACTTC; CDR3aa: CASSERGYEQYF
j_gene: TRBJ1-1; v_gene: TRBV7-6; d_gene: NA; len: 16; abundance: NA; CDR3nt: TGTGCCAGCAGCCACCCGGTCAGGGGTTCTGACACTGAAGCTTTCTTT; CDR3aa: CASSHPVRGSDTEAFF
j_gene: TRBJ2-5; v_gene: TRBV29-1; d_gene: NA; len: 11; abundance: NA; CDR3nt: TGCAGCGTTGAAGTATTCGAGACCCAGTACTTC; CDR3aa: CSVEVFETQYF
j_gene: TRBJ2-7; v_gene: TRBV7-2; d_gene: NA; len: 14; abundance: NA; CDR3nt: TGTGCCAGCAGCTTAGTAAGTGTCGCGGGGGAGCAGTACTTC; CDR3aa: CASSLVSVAGEQYF
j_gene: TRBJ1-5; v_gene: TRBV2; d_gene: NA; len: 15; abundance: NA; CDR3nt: TGTGCCAGCTGTGTAGGGGGTTTTAGCAATCAGCCCCAGCATTTT; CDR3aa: CASCVGGFSNQPQHF
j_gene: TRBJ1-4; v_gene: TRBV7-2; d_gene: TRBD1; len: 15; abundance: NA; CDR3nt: TGTGCCAGCAGCTTGGGGACAGGGAAGAATGAAAAACTGTTTTTT; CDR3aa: CASSLGTGKNEKLFF
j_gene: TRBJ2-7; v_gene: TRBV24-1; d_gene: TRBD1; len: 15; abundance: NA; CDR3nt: TGTGCCACCAGTGATTCCGGACAGGGGGCCTACGAGCAGTACTTC; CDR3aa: CATSDSGQGAYEQYF
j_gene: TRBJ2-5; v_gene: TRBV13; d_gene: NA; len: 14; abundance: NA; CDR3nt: TGTGCCAGCAGCTGGCAGGGCGAGCGATGGACCCAGTACTTC; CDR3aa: CASSWQGERWTQYF
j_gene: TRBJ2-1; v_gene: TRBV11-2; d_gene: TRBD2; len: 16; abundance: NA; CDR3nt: TGTGCCAGCAGTCTTAGGAAGCGGGGGGGCGACAATGAGCAGTTCTTC; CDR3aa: CASSLRKRGGDNEQFF
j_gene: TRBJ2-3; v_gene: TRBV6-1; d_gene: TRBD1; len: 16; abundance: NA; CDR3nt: TGTGCCAGCAGTGAGGGGACAGGGGGGAGCACAGATACGCAGTATTTT; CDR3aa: CASSEGTGGSTDTQYF
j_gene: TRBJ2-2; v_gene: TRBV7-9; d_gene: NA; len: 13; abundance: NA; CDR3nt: TGTGCCAGCAGCTTCCAACGGACCGGGGAGCTGTTTTTT; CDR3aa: CASSFQRTGELFF
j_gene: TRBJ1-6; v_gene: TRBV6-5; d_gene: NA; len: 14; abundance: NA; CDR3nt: TGTGCCAGCAGTTACACAGCCGATAATTCACCCCTCCACTTT; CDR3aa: CASSYTADNSPLHF
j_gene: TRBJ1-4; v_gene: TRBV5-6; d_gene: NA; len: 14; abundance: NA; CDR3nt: TGTGCCAGCAGCTTACAGGGCCGTAGGGAAAAACTGTTTTTT; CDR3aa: CASSLQGRREKLFF
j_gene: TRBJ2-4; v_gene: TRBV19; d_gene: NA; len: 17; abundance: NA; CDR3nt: TGTGCCAGTAGTATAGATCCGACTTTAGGAGCCAAAAACATTCAGTACTTC; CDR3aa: CASSIDPTLGAKNIQYF
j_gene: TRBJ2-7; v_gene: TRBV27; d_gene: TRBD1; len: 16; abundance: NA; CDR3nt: TGTGCCAGCAGTCCGGGGACAGAGGCCATCTCCTACGAGCAGTACTTC; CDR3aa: CASSPGTEAISYEQYF
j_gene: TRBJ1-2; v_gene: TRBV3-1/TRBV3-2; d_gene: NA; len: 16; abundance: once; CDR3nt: TGTGCCAGCAGCCAAAGGCAGGGCCGGGAGGACTATGGCTACACCTTC; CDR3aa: CASSQRQGREDYGYTF
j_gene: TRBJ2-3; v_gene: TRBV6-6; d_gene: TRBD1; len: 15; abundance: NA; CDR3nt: TGTGCCAGCAGATTCGCAGGGGGCGCCGGAGATACGCAGTATTTT; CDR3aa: CASRFAGGAGDTQYF
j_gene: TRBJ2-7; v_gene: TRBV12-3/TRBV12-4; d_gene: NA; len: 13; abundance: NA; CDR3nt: TGTGCCAGCAGTCTACTATACGGGTTGGAGCAGTACTTC; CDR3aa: CASSLLYGLEQYF
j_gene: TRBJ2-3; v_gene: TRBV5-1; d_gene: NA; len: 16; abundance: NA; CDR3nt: TGCGCCAGCAGCTTGATAGTCGGCAGGAGCACAGATACGCAGTATTTT; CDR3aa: CASSLIVGRSTDTQYF
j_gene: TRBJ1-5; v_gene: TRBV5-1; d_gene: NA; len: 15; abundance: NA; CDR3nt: TGCGCCAGCAGCTTGGGCGAGCAGGGGAGCGAGCCCCAGCATTTT; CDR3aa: CASSLGEQGSEPQHF